The present entry profiles one T cell receptor beta chain with its context. Germline assignment: CDR1 SGHTA and CDR2 FQGNSA. V dropped 5 bases and J dropped 4 bases, with 17 bases sitting between them. This CDR3 comprises 16 residues. This sample is drawn from a study of blood T cell repertoires in COVID-19. Study at large: Donors in the United States, Italy and Spain gave samples during acute or convalescent COVID-19. T cells, B-cell-depleted T cells, or PBMCs supplied cDNA or gDNA.

Original data processing: Scientists estimated how many nucleated cells there were by amplifying reference gene primers. Only in-frame clones appear in the TCRdb table, and some are missing; sequencing was by immunoSEQ multiplex PCR. V, J and clone size derive from that table, while D and trimming were established from the DNA sequence. The sample has fewer than 120,000 clones, over 65% seen once. The TCR sequence derives from a woman older than 75 with acute or convalescent COVID-19. The sequenced material came from peripheral blood. J is TRBJ2-2 and V is TRBV7-2; TRBD2 might be the D (7 bases). The CDR3 DNA sequence: TGTGCCAGCAGCGCTCCTACAGGGAGGGCCACCGGGGAGCTGTTTTTT. Translated: CASSAPTGRATGELFF.